This T cell receptor (beta chain) derives from a study of identical twins. CDR1 SGHRS and CDR2 YFSETQ come from the germline V gene. The CDR3 covers 14 residues. The V end was cut by 8 bases, the J end by 6 bases, with 21 bases between. Only a few counts were recorded for this clonotype. A universal primer site was added by template switching, and unique molecular identifiers were carried by the cDNA. MiXCR was run by TCRdb on the 5' RACE reads, yielding one entry per CDR3 protein. The sample shows fewer than 650,000 distinct CDR3 sequences, just under 10% of them seen only once. The same specimen was also included in a second study, on yellow fever vaccine responses in identical twins.

The TCR originated in a woman younger than 30 in good health. J is TRBJ2-7 and V is TRBV5-1, with a tentative D call TRBD1 (6 bases). Sequenced sample: PBMCs. The CDR3 here is CARKKQGRTSEQYF. CDR3 in DNA: TGCGCCAGAAAAAAACAGGGAAGGACAAGCGAGCAGTACTTC.